This T cell receptor beta chain was documented in a study of blood T cell repertoires in COVID-19 (dated by TCRdb to about 2020). About the investigation overall: Samples from collaborators originated in the United States, Italy and Spain and spanned both the acute and convalescent phases of COVID-19. The material from the prospective study consisted of cDNA or gDNA derived from T cells, B-cell-depleted T cells, or PBMCs. Subjects who had been exposed to COVID-19, were actively infected with it, or had recovered from it provided the deeply sampled blood TCRbeta repertoires that made up the dataset. A freely available public database, intended as a resource for researchers studying the immune response to SARS-CoV-2, is where the repertoires were released. Samples were obtained from the ongoing ImmuneRACE study (first 160 participants) and from some 1,200 subjects provided by 6 global collaborators. A de-identified subject ID, COVID-19 status, age in years and sex were almost always included in the sample metadata. Where available, HLA class I and class II types were obtained from metadata supplied by the sample provider rather than from assay-based typing. Study-wide findings and limitations: How much clinical and demographic metadata was included differed by source and by participant, and the metadata was provided uncurated.

On this clone: Its recognized antigen is unknown. No much larger clonotype is one base removed from it; base qualities were not supplied.

The germline V gene supplies CDR1 SGHRS and CDR2 YFSETQ. The CDR3 numbers 14 residues from cysteine through phenylalanine. Left in the record is the CDR3 DNA by itself, 42 bases read in frame from the first base. V loses 4 bases, J loses 2 bases, and the germline ends lie 10 bases apart. TCRbeta CDR3 regions were amplified from genomic DNA by means of the immunoSEQ Assay, a bias-controlled multiplex PCR. In the authors' own workflow: The number of nucleated cells in each sample was estimated from the amplification of reference gene primers within the assay. To quantify the absolute abundance of each unique TCRbeta CDR3 rearrangement, sequence reads were collapsed and filtered. For each sample, productive Simpson clonality was calculated as the square root of Simpson's diversity index across productive rearrangements. This immuneACCESS table, as held by TCRdb, lists in-frame sequences with V and J called but not all clones. Of the missing ones, under half trace to an unresolved V gene in checked studies; the others have no known cause. That table supplies the V and J calls and clone size; D and trimming were determined from the DNA. This sample comprises 45,000 or so clones, about 80% of them detected only once. The ten largest clones add up to over 15% of the sample.

Collaborating institutions collected whole blood in K2EDTA tubes following their own protocols. For TCRbeta analysis, collaborator samples were shipped as frozen whole blood, as isolated PBMCs, or as DNA extracted from either sample type. The rearrangement joined TRBV5-1 to TRBJ2-1, with the D gene uncertain. The specimen was peripheral blood. This receptor was obtained from a man in his 70s with acute or convalescent COVID-19. This receptor has the CDR3 CASSPTQTYNEQFF. Here is the DNA: TGCGCCAGCAGCCCAACACAGACCTACAATGAGCAGTTCTTC.